Listed below are T cell receptor beta chains from one sample, sequenced in a study of CD8 T cells in ankylosing spondylitis. Each CDR3 protein gets one entry after TCRdb re-called the 5' RACE reads with MiXCR. The sample yields around 890,000 distinct CDR3 sequences, over 9.5% seen once. The sequenced sample consisted of blood, either unsorted or a sorted T cell fraction (not recorded which). The source is a male donor with ankylosing spondylitis. CDR3s include the opening cysteine and the closing phenylalanine or tryptophan. Each record gives: J gene, D gene, V gene, clone size, CDR3 protein, CDR3 DNA. D genes are given only for firm matches. The size field is filled for only some rows; it gives once, few, many or a size class.

J: TRBJ1-1; D: .; V: TRBV20-1; size: .; CDR3: CSVSDRYTEAFF; DNA: TGCAGTGTTTCGGACCGATACACTGAAGCTTTCTTT
J: TRBJ2-3; D: .; V: TRBV29-1; size: many; CDR3: CSVLLASGGNTQYF; DNA: TGCAGCGTTCTCTTAGCTTCCGGCGGTAATACGCAGTATTTT
J: TRBJ1-1; D: TRBD1; V: TRBV29-1; size: many; CDR3: CSVDDDRVDTEAFF; DNA: TGCAGCGTTGATGACGACAGGGTGGACACTGAAGCTTTCTTT
J: TRBJ2-7; D: .; V: TRBV10-3; size: few; CDR3: CAISEPVAGTREQYF; DNA: TGTGCCATCAGTGAGCCAGTAGCCGGGACACGCGAGCAGTACTTC
J: TRBJ1-4; D: .; V: TRBV20-1; size: many; CDR3: CSAGIGRVGEKLFF; DNA: TGCAGTGCCGGAATTGGGAGGGTTGGGGAAAAACTGTTTTTT
J: TRBJ1-1; D: .; V: TRBV18; size: .; CDR3: CASSPAVSGTEAFF; DNA: TGTGCCAGCTCACCTGCGGTTTCGGGGACTGAAGCTTTCTTT
J: TRBJ2-2; D: .; V: TRBV6-2/TRBV6-3; size: many; CDR3: CASSRLRGTGELFF; DNA: TGTGCCAGCAGTCGACTGAGGGGCACCGGGGAGCTGTTTTTT
J: TRBJ2-3; D: .; V: TRBV5-6; size: .; CDR3: CASSPPHGLKGTDTQYF; DNA: TGTGCCAGCAGCCCGCCTCATGGACTCAAAGGGACAGATACGCAGTATTTT
J: TRBJ1-2; D: .; V: TRBV29-1; size: .; CDR3: CSVELVGPHRVLGGYTF; DNA: TGCAGCGTTGAGTTAGTAGGGCCACACAGAGTTTTGGGAGGCTACACCTTC
J: TRBJ2-7; D: TRBD1; V: TRBV10-3; size: .; CDR3: CATGQGRLYEQYF; DNA: TGTGCCACCGGACAGGGGAGATTGTACGAGCAGTACTTC
J: TRBJ2-2; D: .; V: TRBV5-1; size: few; CDR3: CASSNRVTGELFF; DNA: TGCGCCAGCAGTAACCGGGTTACCGGGGAGCTGTTTTTT
J: TRBJ1-5; D: .; V: TRBV18; size: .; CDR3: CASSPGIIQEPQHF; DNA: TGTGCCAGCTCACCGGGGATCATCCAGGAGCCCCAGCATTTT
J: TRBJ2-3; D: .; V: TRBV5-1; size: .; CDR3: CASSLFTRDTQYF; DNA: TGCGCCAGCAGCTTGTTCACCAGGGATACGCAGTATTTT
J: TRBJ1-2; D: .; V: TRBV3-1; size: .; CDR3: CASSQYSQASGYTF; DNA: TGTGCCAGCAGCCAGTACAGTCAAGCGAGTGGCTACACCTTC
J: TRBJ2-7; D: .; V: TRBV6-1; size: few; CDR3: CASRARAADPYEQYF; DNA: TGTGCCAGCAGAGCCAGGGCCGCAGACCCTTACGAGCAGTACTTC
J: TRBJ2-3; D: .; V: TRBV20-1; size: few; CDR3: CSARTTYTQYF; DNA: TGCAGTGCGAGAACTACTTATACGCAGTATTTT
J: TRBJ2-5; D: .; V: TRBV7-2; size: few; CDR3: CASSRHGGSEAGETQYF; DNA: TGTGCCAGCAGCAGACACGGGGGATCGGAAGCGGGAGAGACCCAGTACTTC